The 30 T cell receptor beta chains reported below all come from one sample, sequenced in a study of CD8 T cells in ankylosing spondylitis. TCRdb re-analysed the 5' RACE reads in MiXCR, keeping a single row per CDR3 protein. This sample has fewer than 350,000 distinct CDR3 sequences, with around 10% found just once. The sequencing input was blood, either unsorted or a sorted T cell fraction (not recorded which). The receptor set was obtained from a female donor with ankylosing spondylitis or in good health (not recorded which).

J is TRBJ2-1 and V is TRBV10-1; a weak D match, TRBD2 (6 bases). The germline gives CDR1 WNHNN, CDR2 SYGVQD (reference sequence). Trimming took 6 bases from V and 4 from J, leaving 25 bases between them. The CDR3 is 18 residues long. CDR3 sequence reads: CASSEIGGRLPIYNEQFF. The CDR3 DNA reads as TGCGCCAGCAGCGAGATTGGGGGGAGACTACCTATATACAATGAGCAGTTCTTC.

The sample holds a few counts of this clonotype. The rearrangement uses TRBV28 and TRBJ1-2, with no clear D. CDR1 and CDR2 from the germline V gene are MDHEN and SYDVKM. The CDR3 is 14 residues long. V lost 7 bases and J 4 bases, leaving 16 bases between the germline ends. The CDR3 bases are TGTGCCAGCACCAAAGGTGGGGAATCCTATGGCTACACCTTC. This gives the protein CASTKGGESYGYTF.

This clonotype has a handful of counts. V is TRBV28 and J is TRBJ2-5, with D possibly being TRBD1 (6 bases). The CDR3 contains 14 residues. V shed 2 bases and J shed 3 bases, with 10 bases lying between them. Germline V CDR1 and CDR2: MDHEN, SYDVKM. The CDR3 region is CASSLGYREETQYF. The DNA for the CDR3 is TGTGCCAGCAGTTTAGGTTACAGGGAAGAGACCCAGTACTTC.

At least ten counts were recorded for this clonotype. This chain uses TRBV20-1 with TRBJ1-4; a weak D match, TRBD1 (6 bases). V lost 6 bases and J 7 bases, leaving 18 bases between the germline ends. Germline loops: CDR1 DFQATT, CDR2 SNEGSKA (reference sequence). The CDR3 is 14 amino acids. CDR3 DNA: TGCAGTGCCCCGGGGGGCCAACGCGGTGAAAAACTGTTTTTT. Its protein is CSAPGGQRGEKLFF.

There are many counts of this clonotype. CDR3 nucleotide sequence: TGTGCCAGCAGCTTGGAGCGGGTTATCGGCTACACCTTC. This encodes CASSLERVIGYTF. This chain uses TRBV5-6 with TRBJ1-2, with unresolved D. Trimming removed 0 bases at V and 8 bases at J, with 11 bases between. Per germline, CDR1 SGHDT and CDR2 YYEEEE. This CDR3 is 13 amino acids long.

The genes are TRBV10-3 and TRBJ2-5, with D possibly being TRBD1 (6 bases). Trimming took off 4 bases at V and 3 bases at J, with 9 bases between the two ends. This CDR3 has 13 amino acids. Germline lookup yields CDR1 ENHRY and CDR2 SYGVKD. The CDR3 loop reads CAISVAGEETQYF. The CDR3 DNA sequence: TGTGCCATCAGTGTCGCAGGGGAAGAGACCCAGTACTTC.

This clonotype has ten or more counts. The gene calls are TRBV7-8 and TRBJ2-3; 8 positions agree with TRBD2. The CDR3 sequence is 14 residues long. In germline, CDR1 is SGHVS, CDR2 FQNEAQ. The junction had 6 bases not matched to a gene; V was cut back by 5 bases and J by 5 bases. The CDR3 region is CASSLRLAQDTQYF. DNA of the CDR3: TGTGCCAGCAGCCTAAGACTAGCGCAAGATACGCAGTATTTT.

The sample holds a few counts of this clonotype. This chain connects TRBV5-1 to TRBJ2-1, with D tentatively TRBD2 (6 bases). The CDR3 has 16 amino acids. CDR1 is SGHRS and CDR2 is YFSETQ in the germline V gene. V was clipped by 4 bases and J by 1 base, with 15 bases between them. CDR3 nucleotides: TGCGCCAGCAGCACGACTAGTTATCCGTCCTACAATGAGCAGTTCTTC. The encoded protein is CASSTTSYPSYNEQFF.

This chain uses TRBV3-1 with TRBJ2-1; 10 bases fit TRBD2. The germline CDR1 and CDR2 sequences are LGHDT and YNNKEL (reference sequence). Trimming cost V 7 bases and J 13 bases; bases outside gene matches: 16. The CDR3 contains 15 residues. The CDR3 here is CASTSLAGAVRGQFF. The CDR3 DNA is TGTGCCAGCACCTCCCTAGCGGGAGCGGTTCGGGGACAGTTCTTC.

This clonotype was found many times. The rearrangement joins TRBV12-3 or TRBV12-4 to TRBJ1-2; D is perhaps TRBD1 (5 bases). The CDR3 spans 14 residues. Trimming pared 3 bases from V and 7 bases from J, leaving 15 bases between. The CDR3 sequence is CASSFAYPGGGYTF. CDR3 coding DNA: TGTGCCAGCAGTTTTGCCTACCCTGGGGGTGGCTACACCTTC.

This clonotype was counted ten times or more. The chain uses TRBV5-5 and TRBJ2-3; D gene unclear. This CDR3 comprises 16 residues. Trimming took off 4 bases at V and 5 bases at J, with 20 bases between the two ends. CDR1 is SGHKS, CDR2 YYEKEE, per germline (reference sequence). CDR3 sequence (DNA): TGTGCCAGCAGCCCTCCTAGAGTTAGATCAAGAGATACGCAGTATTTT. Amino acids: CASSPPRVRSRDTQYF.

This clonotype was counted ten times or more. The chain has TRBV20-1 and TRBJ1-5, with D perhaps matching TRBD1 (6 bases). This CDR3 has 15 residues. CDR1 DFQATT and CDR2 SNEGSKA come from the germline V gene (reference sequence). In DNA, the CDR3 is TGCAGCGGTGGGACAATTTCTCGGAGCAATCAGCCCCAGCATTTT. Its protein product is CSGGTISRSNQPQHF.

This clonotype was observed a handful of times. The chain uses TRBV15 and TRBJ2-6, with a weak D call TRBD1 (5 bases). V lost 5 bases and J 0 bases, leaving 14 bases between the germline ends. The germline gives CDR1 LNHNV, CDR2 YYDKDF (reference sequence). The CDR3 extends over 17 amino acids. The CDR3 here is CATSRRASSSGANVLTF. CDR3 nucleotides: TGTGCCACCAGCCGCAGGGCATCGAGCTCTGGGGCCAACGTCCTGACTTTC.

CDR3 residues: CASSFGEGRYEQYF. CDR3 sequence (DNA): TGTGCCAGCAGCTTTGGGGAGGGGAGATACGAGCAGTACTTC. The chain has TRBV11-2 and TRBJ2-7; 7 bases align to TRBD2. The CDR3 loop spans 14 amino acids. V trimming: 3 bases; J trimming: 4 bases; junction bases outside the gene matches: 6. Germline V lookup: CDR1 SGHAT, CDR2 FQNNGV.

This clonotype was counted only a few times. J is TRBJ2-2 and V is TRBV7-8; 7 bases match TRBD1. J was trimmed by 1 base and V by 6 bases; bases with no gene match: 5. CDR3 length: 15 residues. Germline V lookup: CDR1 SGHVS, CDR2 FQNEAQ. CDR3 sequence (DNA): TGTGCCAGCAGACCAGACAGGGAGAACACCGGGGAGCTGTTTTTT. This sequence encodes CASRPDRENTGELFF.

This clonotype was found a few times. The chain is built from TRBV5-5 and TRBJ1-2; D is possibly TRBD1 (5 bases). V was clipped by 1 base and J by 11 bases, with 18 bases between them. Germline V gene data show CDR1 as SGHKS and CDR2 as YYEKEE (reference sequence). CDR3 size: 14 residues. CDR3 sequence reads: CASSLRDQSLSYTF. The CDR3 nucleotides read TGTGCCAGCAGCTTGAGGGACCAAAGTTTGTCGTACACCTTC.

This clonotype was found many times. The chain's CDR3 is CASSLSVGNNEQFF. Here the CDR3 DNA reads TGCGCCAGCAGCTTGTCGGTCGGGAACAATGAGCAGTTCTTC. V is TRBV5-1 and J is TRBJ2-1, with D perhaps matching TRBD2 (5 bases). The CDR3 length is 14 residues. V was shortened by 1 base and J by 5 bases, with 10 bases between the two germline ends. CDR1 SGHRS and CDR2 YFSETQ come from the germline V gene. Drawing the rest from reference TRBV5-1 and TRBJ2-1, the complete variable domain is KAGVTQTPRYLIKTRGQQVTLSCSPISGHRSVSWYQQTPGQGLQFLFEYFSETQRNKGNFPGRFSGRQFSNSRSEMNVSTLELGDSALYLCASSLSVGNNEQFFGPGTRLTVL.

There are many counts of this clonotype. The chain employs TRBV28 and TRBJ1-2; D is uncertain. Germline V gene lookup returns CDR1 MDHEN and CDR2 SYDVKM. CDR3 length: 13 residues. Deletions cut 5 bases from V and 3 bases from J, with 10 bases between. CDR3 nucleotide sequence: TGTGCCAGCAGTCCCGACTTTTACTATGGCTACACCTTC. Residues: CASSPDFYYGYTF.

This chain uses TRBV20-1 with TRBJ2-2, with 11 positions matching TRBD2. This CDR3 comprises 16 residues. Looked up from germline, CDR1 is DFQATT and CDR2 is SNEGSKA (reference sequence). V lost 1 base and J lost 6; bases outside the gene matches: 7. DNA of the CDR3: TGCAGTGCTAGAGTAGCGGGGGGGCTTAGGGCCGGGGAGCTGTTTTTT. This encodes CSARVAGGLRAGELFF.

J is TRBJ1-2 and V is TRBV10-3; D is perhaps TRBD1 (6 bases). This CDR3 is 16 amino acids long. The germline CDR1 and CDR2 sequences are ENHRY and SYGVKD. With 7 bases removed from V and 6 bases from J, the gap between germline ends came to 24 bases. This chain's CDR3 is CAITVAEGGSTDGYTF. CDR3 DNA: TGTGCCATCACGGTGGCCGAAGGGGGGTCTACGGATGGCTACACCTTC.

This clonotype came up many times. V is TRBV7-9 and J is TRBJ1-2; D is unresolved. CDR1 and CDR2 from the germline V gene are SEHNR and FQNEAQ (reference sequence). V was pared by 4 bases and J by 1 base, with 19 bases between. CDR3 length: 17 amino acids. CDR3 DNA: TGTGCCAGCAGCTCCCCTTCGCGGAATCGCCTTAACTATGGCTACACCTTC. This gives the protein CASSSPSRNRLNYGYTF.

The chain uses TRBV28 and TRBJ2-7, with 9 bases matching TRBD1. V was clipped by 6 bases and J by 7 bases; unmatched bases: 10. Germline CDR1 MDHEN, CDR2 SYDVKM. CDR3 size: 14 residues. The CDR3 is CASRTGQGTAEQYF. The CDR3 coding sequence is TGTGCCAGCAGAACGGGACAGGGAACAGCAGAGCAGTACTTC.

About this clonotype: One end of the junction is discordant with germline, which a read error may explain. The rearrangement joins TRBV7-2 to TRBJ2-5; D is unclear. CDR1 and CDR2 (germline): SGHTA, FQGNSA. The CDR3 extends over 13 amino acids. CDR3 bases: TGTGCCCGCAGCTTTACTAACCAAGAGACCCAGTACTTC. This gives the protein CARSFTNQETQYF.

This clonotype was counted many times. The CDR3 protein is CSAKQGAQSSYNSPLHF. CDR3 nucleotide sequence: TGCAGTGCAAAACAGGGGGCGCAGTCTTCCTATAATTCACCCCTCCACTTT. The V gene is TRBV20-1, the J gene TRBJ1-6; TRBD1 matches 9 bases. J lost 1 base, V lost 6 bases, and 10 bases had no gene match. CDR1 and CDR2 from the germline V gene are DFQATT and SNEGSKA (reference sequence). The CDR3 sequence is 17 residues long.

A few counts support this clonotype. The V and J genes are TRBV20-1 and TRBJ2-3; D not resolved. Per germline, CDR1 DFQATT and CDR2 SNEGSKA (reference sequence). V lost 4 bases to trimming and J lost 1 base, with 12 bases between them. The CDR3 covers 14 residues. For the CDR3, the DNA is TGCAGTGCTACCCCCCGATGGGGCACAGATACGCAGTATTTT. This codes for CSATPRWGTDTQYF.

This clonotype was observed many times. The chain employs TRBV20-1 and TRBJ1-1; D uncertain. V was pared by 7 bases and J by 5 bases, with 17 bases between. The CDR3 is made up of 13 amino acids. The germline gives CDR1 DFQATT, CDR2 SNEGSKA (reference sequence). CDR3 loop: CSVRFNLATEAFF. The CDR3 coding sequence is TGCAGTGTACGATTCAACTTGGCGACTGAAGCTTTCTTT.

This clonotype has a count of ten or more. The CDR3 bases are TGTGCCAGCAGCTTCGTTGAGGGCTCACCCCTCCACTTT. Translating gives CASSFVEGSPLHF. This chain links TRBV7-2 with TRBJ1-6; no definite D call. Germline CDR1 reads SGHTA; CDR2 reads FQGNSA. V lost 3 bases to trimming and J lost 10 bases, with 10 bases between them. The CDR3 spans 13 residues.

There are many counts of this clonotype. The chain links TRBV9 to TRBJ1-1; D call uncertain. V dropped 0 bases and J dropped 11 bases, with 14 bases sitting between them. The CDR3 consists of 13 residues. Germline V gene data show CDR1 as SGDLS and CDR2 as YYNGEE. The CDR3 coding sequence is TGTGCCAGCAGCGTAGGTACGTTAGGGAAGGCTTTCTTT. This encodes CASSVGTLGKAFF. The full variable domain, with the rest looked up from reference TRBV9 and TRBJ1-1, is DSGVTQTPKHLITATGQRVTLRCSPRSGDLSVYWYQQSLDQGLQFLIQYYNGEERAKGNILERFSAQQFPDLHSELNLSSLELGDSALYFCASSVGTLGKAFFGQGTRLTVV.

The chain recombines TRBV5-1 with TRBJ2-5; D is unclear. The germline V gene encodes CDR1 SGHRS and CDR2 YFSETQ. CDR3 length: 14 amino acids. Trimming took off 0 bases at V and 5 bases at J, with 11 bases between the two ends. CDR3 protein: CASSLAMRLETQYF. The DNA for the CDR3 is TGCGCCAGCAGCTTGGCGATGCGGTTGGAGACCCAGTACTTC.

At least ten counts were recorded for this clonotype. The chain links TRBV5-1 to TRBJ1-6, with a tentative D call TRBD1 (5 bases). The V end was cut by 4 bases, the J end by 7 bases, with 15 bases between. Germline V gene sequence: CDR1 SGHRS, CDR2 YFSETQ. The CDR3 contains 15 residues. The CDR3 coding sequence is TGCGCCAGCAGCACATCCGACAGTGGGAATTCACCCCTCCACTTT. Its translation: CASSTSDSGNSPLHF.